This TCR beta chain was retrieved from a study of blood T cell repertoires in COVID-19. Study summary: COVID-19 samples collected from the United States, Italy and Spain covered acute and convalescent phases.

Profiling relied on immunoSEQ multiplex PCR, and the TCRdb table lists in-frame clones only, not all of them. The sample lists approximately 180,000 clones; around 87% were seen once. Per the germline V gene, CDR1 is LGHNA and CDR2 is YNFKEQ. The V end lost 1 base, the J end lost 4 bases, and 16 bases lay between the germline ends. CDR3 length: 17 residues. The rearrangement joins TRBV4-2 to TRBJ2-2; D perhaps matches TRBD1 (6 bases). The clonotype comes from a man in his forties with active or convalescent COVID-19. The sequenced sample was peripheral blood. This CDR3 is CASSQANRVRGTGELFF. The CDR3 nucleotides are TGTGCCAGCAGCCAAGCCAACAGGGTCCGGGGCACCGGGGAGCTGTTTTTT.